One and the same sample provided the 20 T cell receptor beta chains below, sequenced in a study of identical twins. One entry per CDR3 protein results from TCRdb running MiXCR on the 5' RACE reads. Of hundreds of thousands of distinct CDR3 sequences listed, roughly an eighth are singletons. This sample was also put to use in a study of yellow fever vaccine responses in identical twins.

Sequenced input: PBMCs. The receptor set was obtained from a woman aged 18-29 years in good health.

This clonotype occurred a few times. V usage is TRBV10-3 and J usage is TRBJ2-7; no clear D. Germline lookup yields CDR1 ENHRY and CDR2 SYGVKD. This CDR3 region has 14 residues. Trimming removed 3 bases at V and 2 bases at J, with 11 bases between. CDR3 sequence: CAISESDGPYEQYF. In DNA form, the CDR3 reads TGTGCCATCAGTGAATCAGACGGTCCCTACGAGCAGTACTTC.

The chain employs TRBV12-3 or TRBV12-4 and TRBJ2-1, with 8 bases identical to TRBD2. This CDR3 has 15 residues. V lost 2 bases to trimming and J lost 6 bases; unmatched junction nucleotides: 6. The CDR3 region is CASSLRSGSGNEQFF. CDR3 nucleotides: TGTGCCAGCAGTTTAAGGAGCGGGAGTGGCAATGAGCAGTTCTTC.

The rearrangement joins TRBV5-1 to TRBJ2-7, with 7 nucleotides matching TRBD2. Trimming at V came to 7 bases and at J to 3 bases, leaving 7 bases not matched to a gene. The CDR3 is 13 amino acids. CDR1 SGHRS and CDR2 YFSETQ come from the germline V gene. DNA of the CDR3: TGCGCCAGCCGGGAGGAGGGCAGCTACGAGCAGTACTTC. Protein product: CASREEGSYEQYF.

This clonotype has a handful of counts. The CDR3, as DNA: TGCGCCAGCAGAGGGGCAGGGTGGGATACGCAGTATTTT. This codes for CASRGAGWDTQYF. V gene TRBV10-2 combines with J gene TRBJ2-3; the D gene is possibly TRBD1 (5 bases). The CDR3 is made up of 13 amino acids. Germline V lookup: CDR1 WSHSY, CDR2 SAAADI. V dropped 6 bases and J dropped 6 bases, with 13 bases sitting between them.

V is TRBV19 and J is TRBJ2-5; D might be TRBD1 (6 bases). This CDR3 contains 12 residues. The V and J ends lost 10 bases and 3 bases respectively, with 12 bases between them. CDR1 LNHDA and CDR2 SQIVND come from the germline V gene (reference sequence). The CDR3: CATKNREETQYF. In DNA form, the CDR3 reads TGTGCCACCAAGAACAGGGAAGAGACCCAGTACTTC.

CDR3 sequence (DNA): TGTGCCAGCAGCTCAGGGACAGGGGACGACGGCTACACCTTC. Its translation: CASSSGTGDDGYTF. The genes are TRBV7-9 and TRBJ1-2; 10 nucleotides match TRBD1. Per germline, CDR1 SEHNR and CDR2 FQNEAQ (reference sequence). The CDR3 extends over 14 amino acids. The trim removed 4 bases at V and 8 bases at J, leaving 7 bases unmatched.

The chain links TRBV2 to TRBJ2-7; possible D gene TRBD1, 6 bases. The CDR3 spans 16 residues. Deletions cut 0 bases from V and 0 bases from J, with 12 bases between. The germline CDR1 and CDR2 sequences are SNHLY and FYNNEI. CDR3 DNA sequence: TGTGCCAGCAGTGAAGCCGCCAGGGGTCCCTCCTACGAGCAGTACGTC. Its protein is CASSEAARGPSYEQYV.

There are many counts of this clonotype. The chain combines TRBV29-1 with TRBJ1-1; unclear D gene. V lost 3 bases and J lost 1, with 6 bases in between. In germline, CDR1 is SQVTM, CDR2 ANQGSEA. There are 12 residues in the CDR3. The CDR3 nucleotides read TGCAGCGTTGAGGCCAGGAACACTGAAGCTTTCTTT. Translating it yields CSVEARNTEAFF.

There are many counts of this clonotype. The gene calls are TRBV12-3 or TRBV12-4 and TRBJ2-6, with 7 nucleotides matching TRBD2. This CDR3 has 18 residues. With V trimmed by 3 bases and J by 1 base, 9 bases remained unmatched. CDR3 DNA: TGTGCCAGCAGTTTGCCCGGGAGGTATATTTCTGGGGCCAACGTCCTGACTTTC. It yields the protein CASSLPGRYISGANVLTF.

The genes are TRBV10-3 and TRBJ2-1; D is possibly TRBD1 or TRBD2 (5 bases each). This CDR3 is built from 14 residues. Per germline, CDR1 ENHRY and CDR2 SYGVKD. V shed 6 bases and J shed 7 bases, with 16 bases lying between them. As DNA, the CDR3 is TGTGCCATCAGCCAAAAGGGGCGGGCGAATGAGCAGTTCTTC. Its protein is CAISQKGRANEQFF.

This clonotype was recorded at least ten times. The chain couples TRBV7-2 to TRBJ2-7; D tentatively reads TRBD1 or TRBD2 (5 bases each). CDR3 length: 16 residues. Germline values: CDR1 SGHTA, CDR2 FQGNSA. Trimming cost V 1 base and J 2 bases, with 15 bases left between them. This chain's CDR3 is CASSLEGTSRAYEQYF. DNA of the CDR3: TGTGCCAGCAGCTTAGAGGGGACCTCACGCGCCTACGAGCAGTACTTC.

This clonotype occurred many times. The V call is TRBV12-3 or TRBV12-4, the J call TRBJ2-4; 7 nucleotides line up with TRBD2. V trimming: 6 bases; J trimming: 12 bases; junction bases outside the gene matches: 8. This CDR3 comprises 12 residues. The CDR3: CASRGTGGTQYF. CDR3 in DNA: TGTGCCAGCAGGGGGACGGGGGGAACTCAGTACTTC.

CDR3 residues: CASSPPGVRADTQYF. Written as DNA, the CDR3 is TGTGCCAGCTCACCTCCGGGTGTGCGGGCAGATACGCAGTATTTT. The rearrangement joins TRBV18 to TRBJ2-3; TRBD2 might be the D (5 bases). The CDR3 consists of 15 residues. The V end lost 3 bases, the J end lost 4 bases, and 14 bases lay between the germline ends. Germline values: CDR1 KGHSH, CDR2 LQKENI.

This clonotype was seen repeatedly, ten times or more. The chain carries TRBV12-3 or TRBV12-4 and TRBJ2-7; no definite D call. CDR3 size: 13 residues. V lost 3 bases and J 3 bases, leaving 9 bases between the germline ends. The CDR3 here is CASSFIENYEQYF. The CDR3 nucleotides are TGTGCCAGCAGTTTTATCGAAAACTACGAGCAGTACTTC.

This clonotype was counted once. An end of the junction does not agree with germline; a read error may underlie this. V is TRBV12-3 or TRBV12-4 and J is TRBJ2-7, with a tentative D call TRBD2 (6 bases). The CDR3 is 14 amino acids. The CDR3 spells CASSSAGPPYEQCF. CDR3 DNA sequence: TGTGCCAGTTCTAGCGCCGGGCCCCCCTACGAGCAGTGCTTC.

This sequence joins TRBV12-3 or TRBV12-4 and TRBJ2-5, with a possible D match to TRBD2 (6 bases). The CDR3 is 16 residues long. Trimming left V 3 bases short and J 2 bases short, with 16 bases between. In nucleotides, the CDR3 is TGTGCCAGCAGTTTTCATCCAGCGGGTAGACAAGAGACCCAGTACTTC. It yields the protein CASSFHPAGRQETQYF.

This clonotype was seen only a few times. This chain joins TRBV28 and TRBJ2-1; D is perhaps TRBD2 (5 bases). In germline, CDR1 is MDHEN, CDR2 SYDVKM. The germline V and J ends were trimmed by 5 bases and 2 bases, with 13 bases remaining between them. The CDR3 is made up of 15 amino acids. The CDR3 loop reads CASSPDFTAYNEQFF. As DNA, the CDR3 is TGTGCCAGCAGTCCGGACTTTACAGCCTACAATGAGCAGTTCTTC.

The chain carries TRBV4-1 and TRBJ2-7; 9 bases agree with TRBD2. V shed 3 bases, J shed 7 bases, and the junction held 10 bases outside the gene matches. The V gene's germline CDR1 is MGHRA and CDR2 YSYEKL. The CDR3 consists of 15 residues. This CDR3 is CASSQGLAGAGEQYF. The CDR3 DNA follows: TGCGCCAGCAGCCAGGGCTTAGCGGGAGCTGGGGAGCAGTACTTC.

This clonotype turned up a few times. The chain uses TRBV14 and TRBJ2-2; D is unresolved. Deletions cut 2 bases from V and 6 bases from J, with 10 bases between. The CDR3 runs to 14 residues. Looked up from germline, CDR1 is SGHDN and CDR2 is FVKESK. The CDR3 DNA is TGTGCCAGCAGCCAACTATTCTCATCCGGGGAGCTGTTTTTT. Residues: CASSQLFSSGELFF.

This sequence joins TRBV6-1 and TRBJ2-2; 7 bases align to TRBD1. From germline, CDR1 is MNHNS and CDR2 SASEGT. V was pared by 11 bases and J by 6 bases, with 9 bases of the junction left unmatched. This CDR3 comprises 13 residues. The CDR3, as DNA: TGTGCCTGCCGACGAGGGGGCGCCGGGGAGCTGTTTTTT. Its protein product is CACRRGGAGELFF.